These 17 T cell receptor beta chains came from one sample sequenced in a study of T-cell reconstitution after alpha-beta-depleted transplantation in children. Preparing the TCRbeta library involved the use of unique molecular identifiers. MiXCR, run by TCRdb on the PCR reads, gives a single entry per CDR3 protein. Here the sample spans some 530,000 distinct CDR3 sequences, roughly an eighth being singletons. This material consisted of PBMCs from the stem cell graft donor, taken from the stem cell graft. The source of these receptors is a human donor who donated a stem cell graft to a child with combined immunodeficiency.

The table lists this clonotype with many counts. This CDR3 is CATSVQNNEQFF. CDR3 nucleotide sequence: TGTGCCACCAGTGTACAGAACAATGAGCAGTTCTTC. The chain employs TRBV24-1 and TRBJ2-1; D is uncertain. The CDR3 loop spans 12 amino acids. CDR1 is KGHDR and CDR2 is SFDVKD in the germline V gene. Trimming shortened V by 5 bases and J by 5 bases, and 6 bases separated the two germline ends.

This clonotype was seen more than once but under ten times. J is TRBJ2-1 and V is TRBV7-8; 14 nucleotides match TRBD2. There are 13 residues in the CDR3. The junction had 5 bases not matched to a gene; V was cut back by 11 bases and J by 8 bases. The germline gives CDR1 SGHVS, CDR2 FQNEAQ. The DNA of the CDR3 is TGTGCCTCGGGACTAGCGGGAGTCTATGAGCAGTTCTTC. As protein: CASGLAGVYEQFF.

This clonotype was picked up a small number of times. The chain recombines TRBV9 with TRBJ2-5; the D is unclear. Trimming removed 4 bases from V and 5 bases from J, with 15 bases in between. Germline V lookup: CDR1 SGDLS, CDR2 YYNGEE. The length of the CDR3 is 14 residues. CDR3 nucleotide sequence: TGTGCCAGCAGCTCCGGGCACCCGGCGGAGACCCAGTACTTC. Its translation is CASSSGHPAETQYF.

CDR3 bases: TGCGCCAGCAGCTTCTTCGGGGGTGGAGGGTACGAGCAGTACTTC. Encoded protein: CASSFFGGGGYEQYF. The chain joins TRBV5-1 to TRBJ2-7, with a possible D match to TRBD2 (6 bases). The ends were cut back, 2 bases at V and 4 bases at J, with 16 bases in the middle. The length of the CDR3 is 15 residues. The germline CDR1 and CDR2 sequences are SGHRS and YFSETQ.

The rearrangement links TRBV3-1 to TRBJ2-1; the D is unclear. CDR3 length: 16 amino acids. From germline, CDR1 is LGHDT and CDR2 YNNKEL (reference sequence). Trimming took 1 base from V and 1 from J, leaving 11 bases between them. DNA of the CDR3: TGTGCCAGCAGCCAAGGCCCCGACCCGTCCTACAATGAGCAGTTCTTC. It translates to CASSQGPDPSYNEQFF.

The chain joins TRBV6-2 or TRBV6-3 to TRBJ2-7; 8 bases line up with TRBD2. The germline V gene encodes CDR1 MNHEY and CDR2 SVGEGT. This CDR3 comprises 16 residues. With 6 bases clipped from V and 1 base from J, the junction kept 11 bases outside the gene matches. Written as DNA, the CDR3 is TGTGCCAGCAGCTCCACTACTAGCGGACGATCCTACGAGCAGTACTTC. This sequence encodes CASSSTTSGRSYEQYF.

This clonotype was observed at least ten times. The V and J genes are TRBV12-3 or TRBV12-4 and TRBJ2-5; TRBD1 matches 8 bases. Trimming removed 4 bases from V and 2 bases from J; junction bases left unmatched: 12. The CDR3 sequence is 17 residues long. The CDR3 here is CASSSGQGASSQETQYF. The DNA for the CDR3 is TGTGCCAGCAGTTCGGGGCAGGGGGCCTCTTCTCAAGAGACCCAGTACTTC.

Ten or more counts support this clonotype. The rearrangement joins TRBV5-1 to TRBJ2-3; D not resolved. With 4 bases removed from V and 6 bases from J, the gap between germline ends came to 24 bases. The CDR3 length is 17 residues. Germline V gene data show CDR1 as SGHRS and CDR2 as YFSETQ. CDR3 protein: CASSTAGSAFYPDTQYF. CDR3 in DNA: TGCGCCAGCAGCACCGCAGGTTCGGCATTTTACCCGGATACGCAGTATTTT.

As concerns this clonotype: Without the conserved terminal phenylalanine or tryptophan, this CDR3 likely stems from a read error. This chain connects TRBV20-1 to TRBJ1-6; 8 bases line up with TRBD1. This CDR3 is 16 amino acids long. Germline CDR1 DFQATT, CDR2 SNEGSKA (reference sequence). After removal of 2 bases from V and 9 bases from J, the junction contained 12 bases not matched to a gene. The CDR3: CSARTFTTGAGSPLHS. CDR3 sequence (DNA): TGCAGTGCTAGAACCTTCACGACAGGGGCAGGTTCACCCCTCCACTCT.

The chain combines TRBV12-3 or TRBV12-4 with TRBJ1-6; 9 bases map to TRBD1. The CDR3 runs to 15 residues. The V gene end was trimmed by 2 bases and the J gene end by 9 bases; junction bases not matched to a gene: 5. This CDR3 is CASSLLNRGRSPLHF. For the CDR3, the DNA is TGTGCCAGCAGTTTATTGAACAGGGGGCGTTCACCCCTCCACTTT.

In this sample, this clonotype turned up a few times. This chain connects TRBV3-1 to TRBJ1-2; no clear D gene. The V end lost 0 bases, the J end lost 2 bases, and 7 bases lay between the germline ends. Germline V gene lookup returns CDR1 LGHDT and CDR2 YNNKEL (reference sequence). CDR3 length: 14 amino acids. This CDR3 reads CASSQDSSNYGYTF. The CDR3 DNA sequence: TGTGCCAGCAGCCAAGACAGCTCCAACTATGGCTACACCTTC. Supplemented by reference TRBV3-1 and TRBJ1-2, the full variable domain reads DTAVSQTPKYLVTQMGNDKSIKCEQNLGHDTMYWYKQDSKKFLKIMFSYNNKELIINETVPNRFSPKSPDKAHLNLHINSLELGDSAVYFCASSQDSSNYGYTFGSGTRLTVV.

The chain links TRBV20-1 to TRBJ2-3; TRBD2 matches 8 bases. CDR1 and CDR2 (germline): DFQATT, SNEGSKA (reference sequence). V dropped 2 bases and J dropped 0; count of bases not matched to a gene: 4. This CDR3 is built from 15 residues. The CDR3 loop reads CSARTKRGSTDTQYF. The CDR3 coding sequence is TGCAGTGCTAGAACCAAGCGGGGGAGCACAGATACGCAGTATTTT.

This clonotype was detected a few times. The gene calls are TRBV7-2 and TRBJ2-7; the D gene is possibly TRBD2 (7 bases). This CDR3 has 15 amino acids. V was trimmed by 1 base and J by 4 bases, leaving 14 bases between them. The germline V gene has CDR1 SGHTA and CDR2 FQGNSA. The CDR3 here is CASSLVEGEGYEQYF. CDR3 bases: TGTGCCAGCAGCTTAGTTGAGGGGGAGGGGTACGAGCAGTACTTC.

The chain is built from TRBV15 and TRBJ1-1, with a tentative D call TRBD1 (5 bases). In germline, CDR1 is LNHNV, CDR2 YYDKDF (reference sequence). V lost 3 bases to trimming and J lost 0 bases, with 11 bases between them. The CDR3 is made up of 15 amino acids. The CDR3 nucleotides read TGTGCCACCAGCAGGGAGGGACGGCTGAACACTGAAGCTTTCTTT. Protein sequence: CATSREGRLNTEAFF.

The V gene is TRBV12-3 or TRBV12-4, the J gene TRBJ2-5; D is unresolved. V lost 5 bases, J lost 0 bases, and 10 bases lay in between. The CDR3 has 14 residues. CDR3 sequence (DNA): TGTGCCAGCAGTATCTCAGGTTACCAAGAGACCCAGTACTTC. Protein product: CASSISGYQETQYF.

The rearrangement joins TRBV7-2 to TRBJ1-2; D not certain. V lost 5 bases and J 0 bases, leaving 10 bases between the germline ends. Germline V gene data show CDR1 as SGHTA and CDR2 as FQGNSA. The CDR3 runs to 14 residues. CDR3 residues: CASSTAVTNYGYTF. CDR3 nucleotide sequence: TGTGCCAGCAGCACCGCGGTCACTAACTATGGCTACACCTTC. Full variable domain (outside the CDR3, taken from reference TRBV7-2 and TRBJ1-2): GAGVSQSPSNKVTEKGKDVELRCDPISGHTALYWYRQSLGQGLEFLIYFQGNSAPDKSGLPSDRFSAERTGGSVSTLTIQRTQQEDSAVYLCASSTAVTNYGYTFGSGTRLTVV.

This clonotype was recorded at least ten times. The gene calls are TRBV4-3 and TRBJ1-3; D is unclear. V lost 2 bases to trimming and J lost 0 bases, with 14 bases between them. This CDR3 contains 17 residues. Germline V gene lookup returns CDR1 LGHNA and CDR2 YSLEER. The CDR3 nucleotides read TGCGCCAGCAGCCAAAATTATGGGGTAAACTCTGGAAACACCATATATTTT. Translated, it gives CASSQNYGVNSGNTIYF.